This T cell receptor beta chain was identified in a study of cytomegalovirus exposure and HLA in healthy donors. The wider study: An earlier analysis identified fewer than 130 million unique TCR beta sequences in 150 million to 200 million T cells.

The ends lost 4 bases at V and 4 bases at J; junction bases unmatched: 6. Per germline, CDR1 ENHRY and CDR2 SYGVKD. The CDR3 has 14 amino acids. Although they were nominally healthy when sampled, donors likely had unrecorded immune exposures. A word on this clone: The antigen is not known.

Study results and limitations: Presence/absence analyses treated sequencing depth as roughly uniform across donors. Altogether, about 160 TCR beta chains were recorded as cytomegalovirus-associated.

PCR employed 60 Vbeta and 13 Jbeta primers. Measured with immunoSEQ multiplex PCR; TCRdb has only the in-frame clones, and not every one. The sample table sets out about 200,000 clones. This TCR was recovered from a boy younger than 18 in good health and CMV-seronegative. The specimen was PBMCs. This sequence joins TRBV10-3 and TRBJ1-1; TRBD1 agrees at 7 bases. The CDR3 DNA follows: TGTGCCATCAGTGGTGGGACAGCGCCCACTGAAGCTTTCTTT. This translates into CAISGGTAPTEAFF.